This record concerns one T cell receptor (beta chain) sequence. No cognate antigen has been identified for it. Base qualities are not recorded, but no much larger clone differs from it by a single base. The cysteine opens and the phenylalanine closes a CDR3 of 16 amino acids. The only DNA kept is the CDR3, 48 bases in frame from the first base. From V the trimming removes 5 bases and from J it removes 8 bases, while the gene matches leave 15 bases of the junction unaccounted for. CDR1 MNHEY and CDR2 SMNVEV are derived from the germline V gene (reference sequence). This entry belongs to a study of cytomegalovirus exposure and HLA in healthy donors (dated by TCRdb to about 2017). Concerning the study at large: According to an earlier analysis of a few hundred of the donors, 150 million to 200 million T cells yielded 117 million unique TCR beta sequences and approximately 280 Gb of sequence data. An early release that covered about 600 HLA-typed donors contained approximately 320 gigabases of sequencing data and tens of millions of unique TCR sequences. Of the roughly 400 genotyped donors, 80% to 90% were placed in the genetic ancestry cluster associated with self-reported Caucasian donors. The study aimed to test whether cataloging public T cell receptors could reveal signatures of past pathogen exposure. The study used immunosequencing to profile the T cell repertoires of 600 to 850 subjects and linked those repertoires to cytomegalovirus serostatus. Along with the roughly 670-subject first cohort, a separate validation cohort of over a hundred different subjects was used. To predict cytomegalovirus infection status, the study brought together high-throughput TCR immunosequencing, statistical association of individual TCRs with disease status, and machine learning. To study patterns of TCR occurrence, a later analysis re-analyzed previously published TCR beta repertoires from around 660 donors and added high-resolution HLA genotyping. In the later analysis, no new phenotypic data were used to find candidate immune exposures; instead, reliance was placed on TCR beta sequences and their occurrence across donors. To decide whether each TCR beta V gene segment behaved as functional or pseudogenic, an earlier analysis of approximately 600 of the donors relied on high-throughput TCR beta sequencing. Donor age, sex, ethnicity and CMV serostatus were collected together with the repertoire data. A later genetic analysis took genome-wide SNP genotypes for about 55% of the 666 donors and used that subset as a discovery cohort. Every repertoire in the discovery cohort had been generated on one and the same sequencing platform. Both class I and class II loci were covered by HLA typing, at four-digit resolution. Typing coverage varied by locus: about 620-640 donors for A, B, C, DRB1 and DQB1; roughly 500 for DQA1; about 600 for DPA1; some 470 for DPB1. Four to six DR-DQ haplotypes were handled as single units for association and clustering, since linkage in the cohort was strong. Across about 380 genotyped donors of the cohort, an average of 235,054 unique TCR beta nucleotide sequences per donor were sequenced, and roughly 18% of those sequences were non-productive. The paper as a whole reports these results and caveats: In an earlier analysis of about 600 of the donors, most TCR beta V segments appeared in productive rearrangements about 87% or about 30% of the time, broadly matching IMGT annotations. Correlated functional status among segregating V segments might reflect linkage disequilibrium, but an unknown experimental factor could not be ruled out. Assigning TCR associations to individual alleles was difficult when HLA alleles, especially DR and DQ, strongly co-occurred. The presence/absence analyses assumed that sequencing depth was roughly uniform across donors, and that assumption may not be true. Because counts were too low, under 20 rarely observed V segments, including chromosome 9 orphons, were left out of the earlier analysis of several hundred of the donors. Some IMGT-functional V segments, including TRBV6-2 and TRBV6-3, could not be distinguished by the 87-base-pair reads and were therefore excluded. Cytomegalovirus status was reported to be diagnosed by the classifier with high specificity and sensitivity in both the original and validation cohorts. In a later analysis, TCR association rates were found to vary across HLA loci, with the most associated TCRs seen for DRB1 alleles and the fewest for HLA-C alleles. Immune exposure information for the cohort was limited to CMV serostatus. Specific HLA alleles were associated with 15,000 to 20,000 TCR beta sequences at a false discovery rate of 0.05 in a later analysis. In a later analysis, HLA-associated TCR beta chains were found to be more clonally expanded and to have lower generation probabilities than equally common non-associated chains. A later genetic analysis reported fewer N-insertions in productive TCRs among donors in an Asian-associated ancestry cluster than the roughly 620-donor mean. Only TCR beta chains were sequenced in this cohort, and the absence of alpha or paired-chain data limited detectable features. In a later genetic analysis, a missense DCLRE1C variant was associated with V-gene and J-gene trimming of TCR beta chains, and the association was replicated in an independent cohort. According to the authors, the approach could potentially be generalized to other disease states and immunological phenotypes. According to a later analysis, most CMV-associated TCR beta chains appeared to be HLA-restricted, and the HLA associations seemed to be driven largely by CMV exposure. According to a later analysis, parvovirus B19, influenza, CMV and Epstein-Barr virus appeared linked to several top co-occurrence clusters. In vitro tests confirmed that a few of the cytomegalovirus-associated TCR beta chains recognize cytomegalovirus antigens. While some public TCRs were present in many individuals, most TCR sequences turned up only very rarely across donors. A total of 150 to 200 TCR beta chains were listed by the study as associated with cytomegalovirus. Because HLA typing was unavailable for some donors at each locus, only the typed subset was used in association tests. A further reported finding was that TCR beta sequences accurately predicted the HLA-A and HLA-B alleles for most subjects in the first cohort. A cluster of highly shared sequence variants was judged likely to be a technical artifact of the sequencing pipeline.

The cohort comprised some 700 healthy bone marrow donors. All cohort members were sampled while nominally healthy, although unrecorded immune exposures were likely present. The donor tested CMV seropositive, placing the donor among the approximately 310 seropositive members of the cohort. Every donor gave a peripheral blood sample, and the peripheral blood mononuclear cells from that sample were used for TCR beta sequencing. Genomic DNA was extracted from the blood cell samples with the Qiagen DNeasy Blood Extraction Kit. Receptors were amplified or captured by the immunoSEQ multiplex PCR assay. The multiplex PCR relied on a mix of 60 forward primers for TCR Vbeta segments and 13 reverse primers for TCR Jbeta segments. A multiplex PCR assay on genomic DNA amplified the CDR3 region of rearranged TCR beta genes. The Illumina HiSeq System was used to sequence the amplified TCR beta libraries as 87-base-pair reads. As for how the authors treated the data: A later analysis tallied roughly 80 million unique TCR beta chains across the 610 or so repertoires, and some 12 million of those chains were shared by two or more donors. Raw reads were error-corrected and collapsed into unique sequences by a nearest-neighbor algorithm in which closely related sequences were merged to remove PCR and sequencing errors. V, D and J gene segments were assigned by aligning CDR3 sequences to IMGT reference sequences. For a sequence to be retained, a match of at least six nucleotides was required to both a V gene segment and a J gene segment. Rearrangements were called productive when the CDR3 lacked stop codons and stayed in frame with V and J; all others were non-productive. CDR3 was defined by IMGT convention, running from the second conserved V-encoded cysteine to the conserved J-encoded phenylalanine. The earlier analysis of more than 450 of the donors excluded sequences that lacked an unambiguous match to a single V gene segment. In an earlier analysis of some 590 of the donors, V segments were called functional above 56.7% productive rearrangements and were called segregating when the between-donor standard deviation exceeded 5%. A statistical classification framework was built for diagnosing cytomegalovirus status from the catalog of TCR beta chain sequences. A later analysis assigned V and J genes by comparing TCR nucleotide sequences with IMGT/GENE-DB human TR gene sequences. A later analysis assigned CDR3 sequences and most-parsimonious VDJ recombination scenarios with the TCRdist pipeline. A later analysis defined each TCR beta chain by its CDR3 amino acid sequence plus V-gene family, and excluded reads lacking a unique V-gene family. In a later analysis, fewer than 600 highly shared, low-generation-probability nucleotide sequences were removed to address suspected cross-contamination and a sequencing artifact. In a later analysis, a clonal expansion index was calculated for each public chain from normalized within-repertoire ranks of inferred template counts. In a later analysis, generation probabilities were computed using a VDJ recombination model fitted to out-of-frame rearrangements, and the results were checked against IGoR. Hypergeometric tests were used in a later analysis to score TCR-TCR, TCR-HLA and TCR-CMV co-occurrence, with a repertoire-size bias correction applied to the TCR pairs. A later analysis estimated false discovery rates by permuting HLA or CMV assignments 20 times. A later analysis grouped co-occurring TCRs with DBSCAN, adding TCRdist sequence similarity when clustering within HLA-allele-positive subsets. Repertoires with fewer than 30,000 or more than 120,000 public chains were left out of co-occurrence clustering, as were about 5 repertoires with anomalous nucleotide sharing. This is the immuneACCESS table as TCRdb keeps it, with only in-frame sequences that have V and J called. A part of the clones is gone; compared with another copy, unresolved V genes explain less than half, and the rest is unexplained. V and J calls and clone size are copied from that table; D and trimming were computed from the DNA. Recorded for this sample are approximately 86,000 clones; roughly 85% of them occurred a single time. The ten biggest clones cover about 7% of the sample.

Sequencing input: PBMCs. The sequence joins TRBV27 to TRBJ1-2; 9 bases in between match TRBD1. This receptor was obtained from a man in his forties in good health and CMV-seropositive. For the CDR3, the sequence is CASSGGTGSGSWGYTF. The sequenced DNA is TGTGCCAGCAGTGGAGGGACAGGGTCTGGGTCTTGGGGCTACACCTTC.